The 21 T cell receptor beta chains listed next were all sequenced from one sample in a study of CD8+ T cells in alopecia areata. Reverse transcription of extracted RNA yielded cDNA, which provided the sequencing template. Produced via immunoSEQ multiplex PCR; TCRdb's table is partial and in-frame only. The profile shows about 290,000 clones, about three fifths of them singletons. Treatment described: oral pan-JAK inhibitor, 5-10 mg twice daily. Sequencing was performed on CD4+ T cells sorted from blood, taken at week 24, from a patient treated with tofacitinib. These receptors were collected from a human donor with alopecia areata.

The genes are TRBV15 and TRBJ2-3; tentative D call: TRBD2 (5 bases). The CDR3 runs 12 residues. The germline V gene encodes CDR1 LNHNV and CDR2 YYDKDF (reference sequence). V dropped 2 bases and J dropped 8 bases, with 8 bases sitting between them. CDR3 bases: TGTGCCACCAGCAGACATGAGGGTACGCAGTATTTT. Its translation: CATSRHEGTQYF.

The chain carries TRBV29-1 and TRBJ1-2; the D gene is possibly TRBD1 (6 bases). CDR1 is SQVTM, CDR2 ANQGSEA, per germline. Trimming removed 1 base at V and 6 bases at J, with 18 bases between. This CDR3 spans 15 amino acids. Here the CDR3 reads CSVEVLPGARDGYTF. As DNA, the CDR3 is TGCAGCGTTGAAGTTCTCCCAGGGGCCAGAGATGGCTACACCTTC. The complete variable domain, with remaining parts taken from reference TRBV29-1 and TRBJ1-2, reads SAVISQKPSRDICQRGTSLTIQCQVDSQVTMMFWYRQQPGQSLTLIATANQGSEATYESGFVIDKFPISRPNLTFSTLTVSNMSPEDSSIYLCSVEVLPGARDGYTFGSGTRLTVV.

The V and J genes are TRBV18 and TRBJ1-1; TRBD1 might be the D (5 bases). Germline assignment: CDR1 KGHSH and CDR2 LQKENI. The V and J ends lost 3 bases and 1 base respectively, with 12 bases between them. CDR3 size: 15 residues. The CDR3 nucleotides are TGTGCCAGCTCACCCGGAGCGGGACCGAACACTGAAGCTTTCTTT. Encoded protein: CASSPGAGPNTEAFF.

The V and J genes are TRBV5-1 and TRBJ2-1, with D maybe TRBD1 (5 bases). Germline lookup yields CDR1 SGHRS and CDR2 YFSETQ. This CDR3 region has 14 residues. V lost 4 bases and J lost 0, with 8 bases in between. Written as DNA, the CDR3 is TGCGCCAGCAGCACCCAGGGCTCCTACAATGAGCAGTTCTTC. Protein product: CASSTQGSYNEQFF.

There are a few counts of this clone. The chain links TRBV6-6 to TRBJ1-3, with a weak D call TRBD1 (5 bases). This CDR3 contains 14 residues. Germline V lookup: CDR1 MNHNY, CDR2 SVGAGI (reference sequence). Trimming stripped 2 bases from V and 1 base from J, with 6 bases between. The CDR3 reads CASSYKGSGNTIYF. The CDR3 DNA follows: TGTGCCAGCAGTTACAAGGGGTCTGGAAACACCATATATTTT.

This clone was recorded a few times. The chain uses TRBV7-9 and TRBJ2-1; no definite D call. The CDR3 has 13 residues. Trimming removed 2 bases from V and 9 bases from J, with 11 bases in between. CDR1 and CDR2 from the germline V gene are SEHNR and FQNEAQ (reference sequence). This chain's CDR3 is CASSLYLTTEQFF. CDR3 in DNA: TGTGCCAGCAGCTTATACCTTACTACTGAGCAGTTCTTC.

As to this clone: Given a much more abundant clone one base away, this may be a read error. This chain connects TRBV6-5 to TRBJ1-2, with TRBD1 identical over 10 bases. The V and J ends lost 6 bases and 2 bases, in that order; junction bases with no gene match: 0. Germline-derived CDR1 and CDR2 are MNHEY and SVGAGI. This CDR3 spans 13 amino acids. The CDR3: CASRDRGNYGYTF. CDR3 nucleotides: TGTGCCAGCAGGGACAGGGGGAACTATGGCTACACCTTC.

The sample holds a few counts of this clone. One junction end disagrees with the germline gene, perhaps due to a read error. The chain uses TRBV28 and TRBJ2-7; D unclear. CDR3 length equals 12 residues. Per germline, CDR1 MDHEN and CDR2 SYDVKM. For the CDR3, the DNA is TGTGCCAGCAGTTTAAGTTTTCGACCCCAGGACTTC. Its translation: CASSLSFRPQDF.

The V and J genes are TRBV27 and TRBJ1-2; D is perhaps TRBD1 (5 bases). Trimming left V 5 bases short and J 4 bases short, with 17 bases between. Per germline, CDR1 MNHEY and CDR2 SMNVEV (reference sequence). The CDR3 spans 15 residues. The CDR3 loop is CASSPRGAGLYGYTF. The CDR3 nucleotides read TGTGCCAGCAGTCCCCGAGGGGCAGGCCTCTATGGCTACACCTTC.

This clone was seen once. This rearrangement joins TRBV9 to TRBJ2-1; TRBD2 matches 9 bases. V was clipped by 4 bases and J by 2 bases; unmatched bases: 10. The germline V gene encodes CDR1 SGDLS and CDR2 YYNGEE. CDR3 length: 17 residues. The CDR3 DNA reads TGTGCCAGCAGCCCCGGGCTAGCGGGGTACACCTACAATGAGCAGTTCTTC. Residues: CASSPGLAGYTYNEQFF.

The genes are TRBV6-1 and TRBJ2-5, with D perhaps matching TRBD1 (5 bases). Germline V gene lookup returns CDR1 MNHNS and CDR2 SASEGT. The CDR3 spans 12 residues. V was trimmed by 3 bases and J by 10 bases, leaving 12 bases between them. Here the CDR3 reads CASSDVRTSQYF. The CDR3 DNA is TGTGCCAGCAGTGACGTCCGGACAAGCCAGTACTTC.

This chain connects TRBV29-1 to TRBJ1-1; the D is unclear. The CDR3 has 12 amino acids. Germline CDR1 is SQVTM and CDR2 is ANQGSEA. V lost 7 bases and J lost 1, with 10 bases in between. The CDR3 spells CSASVGNTEAFF. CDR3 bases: TGCAGCGCCTCGGTCGGGAACACTGAAGCTTTCTTT.

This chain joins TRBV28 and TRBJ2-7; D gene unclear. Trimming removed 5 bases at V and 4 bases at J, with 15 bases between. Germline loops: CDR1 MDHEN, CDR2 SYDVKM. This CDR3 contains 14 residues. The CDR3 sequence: CASSDAWLGYEQYF. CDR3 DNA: TGTGCCAGCAGTGACGCGTGGTTGGGGTACGAGCAGTACTTC.

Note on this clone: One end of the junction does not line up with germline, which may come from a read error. CDR3 coding DNA: TGCACCAGCAGCCCGGCGGTAAGAATGGCGAACACCGGGGAGCTGTTTTTT. It translates to CTSSPAVRMANTGELFF. This sequence joins TRBV4-1 and TRBJ2-2; D is ambiguous. Germline CDR1 is MGHRA and CDR2 is YSYEKL. The CDR3 is 17 amino acids.

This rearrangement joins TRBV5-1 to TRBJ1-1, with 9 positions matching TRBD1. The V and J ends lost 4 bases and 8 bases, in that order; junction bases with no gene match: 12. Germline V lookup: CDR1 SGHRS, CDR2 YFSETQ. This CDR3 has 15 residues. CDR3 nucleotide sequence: TGCGCCAGCAGCGCAAGACCGGGACAGGGAAACGAAGCTTTCTTT. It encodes CASSARPGQGNEAFF.

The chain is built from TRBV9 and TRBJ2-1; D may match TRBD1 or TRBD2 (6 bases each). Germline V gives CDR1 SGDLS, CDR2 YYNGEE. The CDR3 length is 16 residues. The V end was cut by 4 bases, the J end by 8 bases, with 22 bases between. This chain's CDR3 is CASSSLRGHQGDEQFF. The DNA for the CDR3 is TGTGCCAGCAGCTCGCTCCGGGGGCATCAAGGCGATGAGCAGTTCTTC.

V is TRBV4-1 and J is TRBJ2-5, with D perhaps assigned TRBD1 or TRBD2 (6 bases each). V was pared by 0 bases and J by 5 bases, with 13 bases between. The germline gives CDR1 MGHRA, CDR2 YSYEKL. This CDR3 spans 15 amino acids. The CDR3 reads CASSQDRGARETQYF. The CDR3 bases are TGCGCCAGCAGCCAAGATAGGGGGGCGCGGGAGACCCAGTACTTC.

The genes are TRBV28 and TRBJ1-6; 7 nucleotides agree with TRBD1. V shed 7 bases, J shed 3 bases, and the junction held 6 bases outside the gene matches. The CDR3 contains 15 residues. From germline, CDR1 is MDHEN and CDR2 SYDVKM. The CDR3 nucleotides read TGTGCCAGCAAAGAGGGGGCCTTCTATAATTCACCCCTCCACTTT. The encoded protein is CASKEGAFYNSPLHF. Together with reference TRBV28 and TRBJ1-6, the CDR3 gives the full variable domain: DVKVTQSSRYLVKRTGEKVFLECVQDMDHENMFWYRQDPGLGLRLIYFSYDVKMKEKGDIPEGYSVSREKKERFSLILESASTNQTSMYLCASKEGAFYNSPLHFGNGTRLTVT.

The CDR3 spells CASSLNGPETQYF. CDR3 bases: TGTGCCAGCAGCTTAAACGGTCCGGAGACCCAGTACTTC. V gene TRBV7-6 combines with J gene TRBJ2-5; D gene ambiguous. CDR3 length: 13 amino acids. Germline values: CDR1 SGHVS, CDR2 FNYEAQ. V gave up 2 bases and J gave up 5 bases, with 9 bases separating them.

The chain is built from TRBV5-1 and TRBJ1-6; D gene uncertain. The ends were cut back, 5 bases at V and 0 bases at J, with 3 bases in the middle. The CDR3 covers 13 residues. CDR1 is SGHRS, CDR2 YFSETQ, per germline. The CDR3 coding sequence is TGCGCCAGCAGGATCTCCTATAATTCACCCCTCCACTTT. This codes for CASRISYNSPLHF.

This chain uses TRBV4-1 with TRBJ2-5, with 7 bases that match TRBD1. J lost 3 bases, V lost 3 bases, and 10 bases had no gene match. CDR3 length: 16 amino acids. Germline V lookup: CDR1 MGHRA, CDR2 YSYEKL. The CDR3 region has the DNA TGCGCCAGCAGCCACCGGACAGGTCAGATGAAAGAGACCCAGTACTTC. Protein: CASSHRTGQMKETQYF.